This T cell receptor beta chain was obtained from a study of PD-1 blockade in classical Hodgkin lymphoma. Study results and limitations: Although disease activity or prior therapy may be involved, causes of the repertoire differences remain undefined. Reported findings placed baseline TCR diversity lower in newly diagnosed patients (compared with healthy donors).

Losses at the gene ends were 2 bases for V and 2 bases for J; bases not matched to a gene: 5. The CDR3 is 15 amino acids. Germline V CDR1 and CDR2: SGDLS, YYNGEE. In every patient, relapse followed autologous stem cell transplantation, while exposure to brentuximab vedotin differed. Repertoires were generated with immunoSEQ multiplex PCR, while TCRdb's copy carries only in-frame clones and drops some. Of about 110,000 clones listed, 70% to 90% are singletons. Concerning this clone: The antigen is not known.

The TCR was taken from a human donor with classical Hodgkin lymphoma. The J gene is TRBJ2-3, the V gene TRBV9; 7 nucleotides agree with TRBD2. Sequenced material: peripheral blood mononuclear cells (PBMCs), taken before the second cycle of nivolumab. CDR3 sequence (DNA): TGTGCCAGCAGCGTGGCTAGCGGAGCCACAGATACGCAGTATTTT. Its translation is CASSVASGATDTQYF.